This T cell receptor beta chain stems from a study of T cell responses to AZD1222 COVID-19 vaccine. Points from the study as a whole: White British ancestry dominated among donors, who included more females, and clonal diversity was possibly underestimated. All repertoire sampling was performed exclusively after the peak T cell response. The span of vaccine-associated CD4 TCRs extended across spike, with dominance at 160-218 and 743-854.

The CDR3 is 15 amino acids. The germline CDR1 and CDR2 sequences are SGHTA and FQGTGA. Unmatched junction bases numbered 5, after V lost 3 bases and J lost 9 bases. This table comes from immunoSEQ multiplex PCR, and its TCRdb copy is limited to in-frame clones, with some not included. The sample lists about 120,000 clones; around 90% were seen once. As regards this clone: Its antigen remains unidentified.

The genes are TRBV7-3 and TRBJ2-1, with 13 bases lining up with TRBD2. This receptor was identified in an adult in good health. The source was peripheral blood, collected on day 0 of AZD1222 vaccination. CDR3 nucleotide sequence: TGTGCCAGCAGCTTTACTAGCGGGGGGGCGTCTGAGCAGTTCTTC. Translated, it gives CASSFTSGGASEQFF. Full variable domain (outside the CDR3, taken from reference TRBV7-3 and TRBJ2-1): GAGVSQTPSNKVTEKGKYVELRCDPISGHTALYWYRQSLGQGPEFLIYFQGTGAADDSGLPNDRFFAVRPEGSVSTLKIQRTERGDSAVYLCASSFTSGGASEQFFGPGTRLTVL.